This T cell receptor (beta chain) comes out of a study of T-cell reconstitution after alpha-beta-depleted transplantation in children. Unique molecular identifiers were built into the TCRbeta library. TCRdb reprocessed the PCR reads with MiXCR, giving one entry per CDR3 protein. The table has some 200,000 distinct CDR3 sequences, approximately 14% seen once. Trimming cost V 0 bases and J 5 bases, with 9 bases left between them. The CDR3 contains 14 residues. From germline, CDR1 is LNHDA and CDR2 SQIVND (reference sequence). In this sample, this clonotype turned up a few times. This chain links TRBV19 with TRBJ2-3; D unclear. This sample comprised PBMCs from the stem cell graft donor, obtained from the stem cell graft. The receptor was isolated from a human donor who donated a stem cell graft to a child with acute lymphoblastic leukemia. CDR3: CASSIDPGGDTQYF. Written as DNA, the CDR3 is TGTGCCAGTAGTATAGATCCCGGCGGAGATACGCAGTATTTT. Full variable domain (remainder filled in from reference TRBV19 and TRBJ2-3): DGGITQSPKYLFRKEGQNVTLSCEQNLNHDAMYWYRQDPGQGLRLIYYSQIVNDFQKGDIAEGYSVSREKKESFPLTVTSAQKNPTAFYLCASSIDPGGDTQYFGPGTRLTVL.